These T cell receptor beta chains were read from a single sample in a study of beta chain features in type 1 diabetes. Some clones are missing from TCRdb's copy, which holds only in-frame ones; the method was immunoSEQ multiplex PCR. The sample carries hundreds of thousands of clones, over 13% recorded once. What was sequenced was naive CD4+ T cells from blood. The receptors derive from a young man with type 1 diabetes. Each CDR3 is given with its conserved first and last residue. D genes are given only for firm matches. The size of a clone is reported for some rows only, either as once, few or many, or as a class for expanded clones.

clone size	D gene	J gene	V gene	CDR3 protein	CDR3 DNA
.	TRBD2	TRBJ2-1	TRBV9	CASSVETSGRSEQFF	TGTGCCAGCAGCGTAGAAACTAGCGGGAGAAGTGAGCAGTTCTTC
.	.	TRBJ2-7	TRBV5-5	CASSRDIGFYEQYF	TGTGCCAGCAGCAGGGACATCGGATTCTACGAGCAGTACTTC
.	TRBD2	TRBJ2-5	TRBV18	CASSPRGLAGTETQYF	TGTGCCAGCTCACCGAGGGGACTAGCGGGGACGGAGACCCAGTACTTC
few	.	TRBJ2-3	TRBV29-1	CTIISGPDTQYF	TGCACCATCATCTCCGGTCCAGATACGCAGTATTTT
few	.	TRBJ2-5	TRBV7-2	CASSLQVSSETQYF	TGTGCCAGCAGCTTACAGGTTTCCTCAGAGACCCAGTACTTC
few	.	TRBJ2-3	TRBV2	CASSDPGGGTDTQYF	TGTGCCAGCAGTGACCCAGGAGGAGGGACAGATACGCAGTATTTT
.	TRBD1	TRBJ2-5	TRBV7-2	CASSFAPGQGGTQYF	TGTGCCAGCAGCTTCGCTCCGGGACAGGGTGGGACCCAGTACTTC
.	TRBD1	TRBJ1-5	TRBV6-5	CASSYETGTSNQPQHF	TGTGCCAGCAGTTACGAGACAGGGACTAGCAATCAGCCCCAGCATTTT
few	.	TRBJ1-2	TRBV18	CASSPPISRRYGYTF	TGTGCCAGCTCACCACCGATTTCACGACGGTATGGCTACACCTTC
few	.	TRBJ2-7	TRBV14	CASSLNYEQYF	TGTGCCAGCAGCCTGAACTACGAGCAGTACTTC
.	.	TRBJ2-7	TRBV5-1	CASSLRGKSYEQYF	TGCGCCAGCAGCCTGAGGGGGAAGTCCTACGAGCAGTACTTC
.	.	TRBJ2-3	TRBV29-1	CSVRQRLTDTQYF	TGCAGCGTTCGACAGCGACTCACAGATACGCAGTATTTT
few	.	TRBJ2-5	TRBV7-2	CASSLALSGETQYF	TGTGCCAGCAGCTTAGCCCTCAGCGGGGAGACCCAGTACTTC
.	.	TRBJ1-4	TRBV30	CACCGLTNEKLFF	TGTGCCTGCTGTGGGTTAACTAATGAAAAACTGTTTTTT
.	.	TRBJ2-4	TRBV5-6	CASTSKPGTLRTKNIQYF	TGTGCCAGCACCTCGAAACCTGGGACCTTACGGACCAAAAACATTCAGTACTTC
.	.	TRBJ2-6	TRBV29-1	CSVETRTPGANVLTF	TGCAGCGTTGAGACCCGGACGCCTGGGGCCAACGTCCTGACTTTC
.	.	TRBJ2-5	TRBV7-3	CASSLGTPQETQYF	TGTGCCAGCAGCTTGGGAACCCCCCAAGAGACCCAGTACTTC
.	.	TRBJ2-3	TRBV11-2	CASSLDRQGPDTQYF	TGTGCCAGCAGCTTAGACCGGCAGGGTCCAGATACGCAGTATTTT
once	.	TRBJ1-2	TRBV7-2	CASSLGPGENYGYTF	TGTGCCAGCAGCTTAGGGCCAGGGGAAAACTATGGCTACACCTTC
few	.	TRBJ2-1	TRBV28	CASSPFPGTQKGWFF	TGTGCCAGCAGTCCCTTCCCCGGGACTCAAAAGGGATGGTTCTTC
.	TRBD1	TRBJ1-5	TRBV5-1	CASSRDSYSNQPQHF	TGCGCCAGCAGCAGGGACAGCTATAGCAATCAGCCCCAGCATTTT
few	.	TRBJ2-5	TRBV2	CASSPGQIQETQYF	TGTGCCAGCAGCCCGGGACAAATCCAAGAGACCCAGTACTTC
few	.	TRBJ1-2	TRBV14	CASSPRRSPYGYTF	TGTGCCAGCAGCCCGAGGCGCTCCCCCTATGGCTACACCTTC
few	.	TRBJ2-6	TRBV6-1	CASSTTSGANVLTF	TGTGCCAGCAGTACAACATCTGGGGCCAACGTCCTGACTTTC
few	.	TRBJ1-3	TRBV30	CAWSWVSGNTIYF	TGTGCCTGGAGTTGGGTTAGTGGAAACACCATATATTTT
.	.	TRBJ1-2	TRBV28	CASSFIVSQGPYYF	TGTGCCAGCAGTTTTATTGTCTCCCAGGGCCCTTATTACTTC
.	TRBD2	TRBJ2-1	TRBV7-8	CASSLLAGISYNEQFF	TGTGCCAGCAGCTTACTAGCGGGTATCTCCTACAATGAGCAGTTCTTC
.	.	TRBJ2-7	TRBV25-1	CASSEGGRGVTYEQYF	TGTGCCAGCAGTGAAGGGGGCAGGGGAGTTACCTACGAGCAGTACTTC
.	TRBD2	TRBJ2-3	TRBV5-1	CASRTLKVAGESTDTQYF	TGCGCCAGCCGAACCTTGAAGGTAGCGGGAGAGAGCACAGATACGCAGTATTTT
.	TRBD2	TRBJ2-1	TRBV5-1	CASSLDSGGPRPEQFF	TGCGCCAGCAGCTTGGATTCGGGAGGGCCAAGGCCTGAGCAGTTCTTC
.	.	TRBJ2-1	TRBV30	CAWSPRNEQFF	TGTGCCTGGAGTCCCCGGAATGAGCAGTTCTTC
.	.	TRBJ2-1	TRBV6-1	CASSWMGSVNEQFF	TGTGCCAGCAGTTGGATGGGTTCTGTCAATGAGCAGTTCTTC
few	.	TRBJ1-5	TRBV6-6	CASSKAFGRAQPQHF	TGTGCCAGCAGTAAGGCCTTCGGACGGGCTCAGCCCCAGCATTTT
.	TRBD1	TRBJ1-2	TRBV27	CASSGFGDRDFYTF	TGTGCCAGCAGTGGGTTTGGGGACAGGGATTTCTACACCTTC
few	.	TRBJ2-3	TRBV25-1	CASSWNRGGDTQYF	TGTGCCAGCTCCTGGAACAGGGGGGGAGATACGCAGTATTTT
.	TRBD2	TRBJ2-1	TRBV7-7	CASSDASGSGNEQFF	TGTGCTAGCAGCGACGCTAGCGGGAGTGGCAATGAGCAGTTCTTC
.	TRBD1	TRBJ1-1	TRBV7-9	CASTTGTGNTEAFF	TGTGCCAGCACAACCGGGACAGGGAACACTGAAGCTTTCTTT
.	TRBD1	TRBJ2-7	TRBV28	CASSSTGTAPYEQYF	TGTGCCAGCAGTTCAACCGGGACAGCGCCCTACGAGCAGTACTTC
.	.	TRBJ1-5	TRBV10-2	CASRQGIGQPQHF	TGCGCCAGCCGCCAAGGGATAGGCCAGCCCCAGCATTTT
.	TRBD1	TRBJ2-5	TRBV6-5	CASRGTEETQYF	TGTGCCAGCAGAGGGACAGAAGAGACCCAGTACTTC
few	.	TRBJ1-2	TRBV6-5	CASSYLDWNYGYTF	TGTGCCAGCAGTTACCTAGACTGGAACTATGGCTACACCTTC
.	.	TRBJ1-2	TRBV30	CAWSNSPIGYGYTF	TGTGCCTGGAGTAACTCCCCGATTGGCTATGGCTACACCTTC
.	.	TRBJ2-1	TRBV30	CAWSESGNEQFF	TGTGCCTGGAGTGAGTCCGGCAATGAGCAGTTCTTC
.	.	TRBJ1-1	TRBV7-2	CASSFSPSYVGTEAFF	TGTGCCAGCAGCTTCTCTCCGTCTTATGTTGGGACTGAAGCTTTCTTT